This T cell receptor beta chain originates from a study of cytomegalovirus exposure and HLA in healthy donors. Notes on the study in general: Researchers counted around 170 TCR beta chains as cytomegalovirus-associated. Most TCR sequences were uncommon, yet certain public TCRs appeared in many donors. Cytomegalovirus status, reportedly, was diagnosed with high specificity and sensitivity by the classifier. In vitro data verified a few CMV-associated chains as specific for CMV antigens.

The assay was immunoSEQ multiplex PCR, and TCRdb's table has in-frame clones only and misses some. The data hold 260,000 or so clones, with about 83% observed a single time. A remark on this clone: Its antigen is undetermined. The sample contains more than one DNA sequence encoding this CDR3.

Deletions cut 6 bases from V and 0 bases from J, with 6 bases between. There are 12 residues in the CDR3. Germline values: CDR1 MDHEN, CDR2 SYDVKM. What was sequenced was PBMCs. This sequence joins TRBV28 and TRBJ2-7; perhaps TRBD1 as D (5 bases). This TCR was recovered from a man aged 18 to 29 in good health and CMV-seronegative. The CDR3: CASSQGSYEQYF. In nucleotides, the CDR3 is TGTGCCAGCAGCCAGGGCTCCTACGAGCAGTACTTC.